The next 10 T cell receptor beta chains were all read from a single sample in a study of control samples from healthy donors and cancer patients. Sequenced by immunoSEQ multiplex PCR; TCRdb stores in-frame clones only, minus some. The sample has about 130,000 clones, around 92% seen once; the top ten hold 2% to 2.5%. The sequenced sample was blood. The receptors here all came from a woman aged 45-59 years in good health.

The chain joins TRBV3-1 (or the pseudogene TRBV3-2) to TRBJ1-1; TRBD1 matches at 9 bases. This CDR3 is built from 17 residues. Germline values: CDR1 LGHDT, CDR2 YNNKEL (reference sequence). V trimming: 3 bases; J trimming: 0 bases; junction bases outside the gene matches: 8. CDR3 sequence (DNA): TGTGCCAGCAGCCAGGGGACAGGGCCACCAATGAACACTGAAGCTTTCTTT. It codes for CASSQGTGPPMNTEAFF.

The rearrangement links TRBV3-1 (or the pseudogene TRBV3-2) to TRBJ2-7; 9 bases line up with TRBD2. Germline loops: CDR1 LGHDT, CDR2 YNNKEL (reference sequence). V lost 1 base and J lost 7; bases outside the gene matches: 5. There are 14 residues in the CDR3. CDR3 coding DNA: TGTGCCAGCAGCCAAGTGCGGCTAGCGGGGGAGCAGTACTTC. This encodes CASSQVRLAGEQYF.

The CDR3 here is CASSDGTGRPQHF. The CDR3, as DNA: TGCGCCAGCAGTGATGGGACAGGGCGGCCCCAGCATTTT. V and J are TRBV10-1 and TRBJ1-5; 9 positions agree with TRBD1. The CDR3 is 13 residues long. V was clipped by 3 bases and J by 9 bases; unmatched bases: 3. Germline CDR1 and CDR2: WNHNN and SYGVQD (reference sequence).

The gene calls are TRBV5-1 and TRBJ2-1; D gene uncertain. Germline-derived CDR1 and CDR2 are SGHRS and YFSETQ. The CDR3 is made up of 12 amino acids. The V gene lost 3 bases and the J gene lost 7 bases, with 8 bases spanning the gap. In DNA form, the CDR3 reads TGCGCCAGCAGCTGGGTGAGGAATGAGCAGTTCTTC. This codes for CASSWVRNEQFF.

A word on this clone: One end of the junction is discordant with germline, which a read error may explain. This chain joins TRBV6-1 and TRBJ1-2, with a tentative D call TRBD1 (5 bases). This CDR3 has 13 residues. Germline-derived CDR1 and CDR2 are MNHNS and SASEGT. The CDR3 protein is CASGEQEGYGYTF. CDR3 nucleotide sequence: TGTGCCAGCGGTGAACAGGAAGGCTATGGCTACACCTTC.

This clone was counted a single time. The chain recombines TRBV19 with TRBJ2-3, with TRBD2 matching 11 bases. V gave up 3 bases and J gave up 0 bases; unmatched junction bases: 17. Germline V lookup: CDR1 LNHDA, CDR2 SQIVND (reference sequence). This CDR3 comprises 21 residues. As DNA, the CDR3 is TGTGCCAGTAGTATTTCGCAACGATCTAGCGGGGGGACCGCGAGCACAGATACGCAGTATTTT. It yields the protein CASSISQRSSGGTASTDTQYF.

This clone was counted between two and nine times. The V call is TRBV19, the J call TRBJ2-1, with 7 bases identical to TRBD2. This CDR3 has 15 residues. The germline V gene has CDR1 LNHDA and CDR2 SQIVND (reference sequence). V trimming: 7 bases; J trimming: 1 base; junction bases outside the gene matches: 7. The CDR3 DNA reads as TGTGCCAGTACCCCCCGGCGGGGGTCCTACAATGAGCAGTTCTTC. Translation: CASTPRRGSYNEQFF. The full variable domain, completed using reference TRBV19 and TRBJ2-1, is DGGITQSPKYLFRKEGQNVTLSCEQNLNHDAMYWYRQDPGQGLRLIYYSQIVNDFQKGDIAEGYSVSREKKESFPLTVTSAQKNPTAFYLCASTPRRGSYNEQFFGPGTRLTVL.

This rearrangement joins TRBV28 to TRBJ1-2, with D maybe TRBD1 (5 bases). There are 14 residues in the CDR3. V lost 7 bases to trimming and J lost 0 bases, with 12 bases between them. Germline CDR1 and CDR2: MDHEN and SYDVKM. As DNA, the CDR3 is TGTGCCAGCATTATCTCGGGGGCTAACTATGGCTACACCTTC. Amino acid sequence: CASIISGANYGYTF.

The V and J genes are TRBV3-1 (or the pseudogene TRBV3-2) and TRBJ1-4; D unclear. From germline, CDR1 is LGHDT and CDR2 YNNKEL (reference sequence). The CDR3 has 15 residues. The V end lost 5 bases, the J end lost 3 bases, and 13 bases lay between the germline ends. The CDR3 sequence is CASSEAGDSNEKLFF. Written as DNA, the CDR3 is TGTGCCAGCAGCGAAGCTGGCGACTCTAATGAAAAACTGTTTTTT.

DNA for the CDR3: TGTGCCAGCAGCAGGGGACAGGGGGTTCGAGAGACCCAGTACTTC. Translating it yields CASSRGQGVRETQYF. This chain joins TRBV21-1 and TRBJ2-5; the table's TRBD1 call for D was not verified on the DNA. TRBV21-1 is labeled a pseudogene. There are 15 residues in the CDR3.